This passage covers 25 T cell receptor beta chains from one sample sequenced in a study of spatial heterogeneity in lung cancer. Stated time point: sample taken at primary tumor resection. Unsorted whole RNA samples from tumor, nontumor lung or frozen PBMC were sequenced. TCRdb passed the 5' RACE reads through MiXCR, listing each CDR3 protein once. The sample consists of 9,500 to 11,000 distinct CDR3 sequences, approximately 6.8% of them appearing once. The sequences come from PBMCs, collected at surgery. The receptors were sampled from a male donor with early-stage non-small cell lung cancer.

Ten or more counts support this clonotype. The library was built for alpha chains, so this beta chain is an off-target read and its size means little. The chain combines TRBV28 with TRBJ2-1; possibly TRBD1 for D (6 bases). The germline gives CDR1 MDHEN, CDR2 SYDVKM. CDR3 length: 16 residues. Trimming shortened V by 4 bases and J by 4 bases, and 17 bases separated the two germline ends. The CDR3 is CASSSHRVQIYNEQFF. CDR3 DNA: TGTGCCAGCAGTTCCCACAGGGTCCAGATTTACAATGAGCAGTTCTTC. Full variable domain (rest looked up from reference TRBV28 and TRBJ2-1): DVKVTQSSRYLVKRTGEKVFLECVQDMDHENMFWYRQDPGLGLRLIYFSYDVKMKEKGDIPEGYSVSREKKERFSLILESASTNQTSMYLCASSSHRVQIYNEQFFGPGTRLTVL.

This clonotype counts as medium-sized (0.01 to 0.1%). This beta chain slipped into a library made for alpha chains as a stray read, so its size is not meaningful. This chain connects TRBV4-3 to TRBJ1-1; TRBD1 matches at 8 bases. Germline V gene lookup returns CDR1 LGHNA and CDR2 YSLEER. The trim removed 0 bases at V and 3 bases at J, leaving 15 bases unmatched. The CDR3 has 19 amino acids. The CDR3 loop reads CASSQDAGQVHPWDTEAFF. The CDR3 DNA is TGCGCCAGCAGCCAAGATGCGGGACAGGTCCACCCATGGGACACTGAAGCTTTCTTT.

This clonotype was seen ten or more times. Because the library targeted alpha chains, this beta chain is an off-target read whose size means little. V is TRBV4-3 and J is TRBJ2-1; D unresolved. V was trimmed by 4 bases and J by 6 bases, leaving 10 bases between them. Germline V gene sequence: CDR1 LGHNA, CDR2 YSLEER. This CDR3 contains 13 residues. For the CDR3, the DNA is TGCGCCAGCAGCCCGAGGACCCTCAATGAGCAGTTCTTC. Translated: CASSPRTLNEQFF.

This clonotype has a handful of counts. Found in a library prepared for alpha chains, this beta chain is an off-target read, and its abundance has little meaning. This chain links TRBV7-9 with TRBJ2-2; D remains unclear. This CDR3 spans 18 amino acids. Deletions cut 5 bases from V and 3 bases from J, with 22 bases between. Germline V CDR1 and CDR2: SEHNR, FQNEAQ (reference sequence). The CDR3 DNA is TGTGCCAGCAGCCCCCTCCGGCGTATACAAGGGTACACCGGGGAGCTGTTTTTT. Translating gives CASSPLRRIQGYTGELFF.

This clonotype was recorded a few times. This beta chain lies outside the target of a library built for alpha chains; its clone size means little. The chain is built from TRBV6-5 and TRBJ1-6, with no clear D. Germline-derived CDR1 and CDR2 are MNHEY and SVGAGI. The V end lost 0 bases, the J end lost 7 bases, and 10 bases lay between the germline ends. The CDR3 runs 15 residues. CDR3 in DNA: TGTGCCAGCAGTTACTCGATTGGGAGCAATTCACCCCTCCACTTT. This translates into CASSYSIGSNSPLHF.

This clonotype was found many times. This beta chain turned up in a library designed for alpha chains; as an off-target read, its abundance says little. This chain uses TRBV18 with TRBJ1-1, with TRBD1 matching 7 bases. The CDR3 contains 15 residues. Germline V CDR1 and CDR2: KGHSH, LQKENI. V gave up 2 bases and J gave up 1 base; unmatched junction bases: 4. CDR3 DNA: TGTGCCAGCTCACCAGAGAGACAGGGGAACACTGAAGCTTTCTTT. Its translation: CASSPERQGNTEAFF.

This clonotype was counted between two and nine times. Because the library targeted alpha chains, this beta chain is an off-target read whose size means little. The V gene is TRBV28, the J gene TRBJ1-5, with no clear D. Between the trimmed V and J ends, which lost 7 bases and 0 bases, there was a span of 10 bases. The CDR3 spans 14 residues. Germline V gene data show CDR1 as MDHEN and CDR2 as SYDVKM. CDR3 loop: CASKGGNSNQPQHF. The DNA for the CDR3 is TGTGCCAGCAAAGGAGGGAATAGCAATCAGCCCCAGCATTTT.

This clonotype was found many times. Within a library made for alpha chains, this beta chain is off target, and its count is uninformative. The rearrangement joins TRBV12-3 or TRBV12-4 to TRBJ2-5, with 7 bases identical to TRBD2. The CDR3 totals 14 residues. The J segment lost 4 bases and the V segment lost 3 bases, leaving 5 bases of the junction unmatched. The CDR3 region has the DNA TGTGCCAGCAGTTTCGGTCCGGGGGGAGAGACCCAGTACTTC. Its translation: CASSFGPGGETQYF.

In the case of this clonotype: Within a library made for alpha chains, this beta chain is off target, and its count is uninformative. This chain joins TRBV27 and TRBJ2-7; TRBD1 might be the D (6 bases). The V and J ends lost 3 bases and 2 bases respectively, with 14 bases between them. Germline CDR1 is MNHEY and CDR2 is SMNVEV (reference sequence). The CDR3 covers 15 residues. The CDR3 protein is CASSFGRAGAYEQYF. For the CDR3, the DNA is TGTGCCAGCAGTTTTGGTAGGGCAGGGGCCTACGAGCAGTACTTC.

This clonotype counts as medium-sized (0.01 to 0.1%). A library made for alpha chains picked up this beta chain off target, so its size means little. The V call is TRBV30, the J call TRBJ2-3; 7 bases fit TRBD1. The V gene end was trimmed by 4 bases and the J gene end by 0 bases; junction bases not matched to a gene: 7. The CDR3 has 15 residues. Germline CDR1 GTSNPN, CDR2 SVGIG (reference sequence). The CDR3 bases are TGTGCCTGGAACGGGGCAGGGGGAAGCACAGATACGCAGTATTTT. Protein product: CAWNGAGGSTDTQYF.

As to this clonotype: Because this beta chain is a stray read in a library intended to capture alpha chains, its abundance should not be given much weight. The J gene is TRBJ1-5, the V gene TRBV7-9, with TRBD1 identical over 8 bases. V shed 8 bases and J 7 bases; nucleotides not matched to a gene: 4. The CDR3 has 12 amino acids. The germline gives CDR1 SEHNR, CDR2 FQNEAQ (reference sequence). DNA for the CDR3: TGTGCCAGCCAGGGGGCCGGGCAGCCCCAGCATTTT. This codes for CASQGAGQPQHF.

This clonotype is medium-sized within its sample. A library prepared for alpha chains yielded this beta chain as an off-target read; its size is of little meaning. The V gene is TRBV6-2 or TRBV6-3, the J gene TRBJ2-1, with TRBD2 as a possible D gene (8 bases). This CDR3 spans 14 amino acids. CDR1 is MNHEY and CDR2 is SVGEGT in the germline V gene. V was pared by 7 bases and J by 8 bases, with 18 bases between. The CDR3 coding sequence is TGTGCCAGCACCCCGGGACTAGGGGGCGATGAGCAGTTCTTC. It is translated as CASTPGLGGDEQFF.

This clonotype was observed at least ten times. The library was built for alpha chains, so this beta chain is an off-target read and its size means little. The chain links TRBV2 to TRBJ2-2; D is perhaps TRBD2 (6 bases). The CDR3 contains 14 residues. V was shortened by 8 bases and J by 6 bases, with 16 bases between the two germline ends. Per the germline V gene, CDR1 is SNHLY and CDR2 is FYNNEI. CDR3 sequence (DNA): TGTGCCAGCGCTACGAGGAGGGGTGCCGGGGAGCTGTTTTTT. Translation: CASATRRGAGELFF.

In regard to this clonotype: Little can be read into the size of this beta chain, an off-target read in a library designed for alpha chains. This chain connects TRBV5-1 to TRBJ2-2, with TRBD2 identical over 13 bases. Germline loops: CDR1 SGHRS, CDR2 YFSETQ. The CDR3 has 17 residues. V was pared by 6 bases and J by 3 bases, with 8 bases of the junction left unmatched. The CDR3 coding sequence is TGCGCCAGCACTAAACTAGCGGGAGGGCCTTACACCGGGGAGCTGTTTTTT. Protein product: CASTKLAGGPYTGELFF.

In its sample, this clonotype was seen a few times. Because this beta chain is a stray read in a library intended to capture alpha chains, its abundance should not be given much weight. The chain couples TRBV6-4 to TRBJ2-3; 9 bases fit TRBD2. After removal of 0 bases from V and 4 bases from J, the junction contained 2 bases not matched to a gene. The V gene's germline CDR1 is MRHNA and CDR2 SNTAGT. The CDR3 is 15 amino acids. CDR3 in DNA: TGTGCCAGCAGTGACTCTGCGGGGGGGCCAGATACGCAGTATTTT. This translates into CASSDSAGGPDTQYF.

At least ten counts were recorded for this clonotype. The library was built for alpha chains, so this beta chain is an off-target read and its size means little. V is TRBV29-1 and J is TRBJ2-6; 7 bases fit TRBD1. Germline V CDR1 and CDR2: SQVTM, ANQGSEA. The CDR3 sequence is 14 residues long. Losses at the gene ends were 4 bases for V and 2 bases for J; bases not matched to a gene: 2. The CDR3 loop is CSVGTGAGANVLTF. CDR3 sequence (DNA): TGCAGCGTTGGTACAGGGGCTGGGGCCAACGTCCTGACTTTC.

This clonotype was seen repeatedly, ten times or more. This beta chain is off target for a library built for alpha chains, so its abundance means little. The rearrangement uses TRBV5-1 and TRBJ2-1; 11 bases are a match to TRBD1. Germline assignment: CDR1 SGHRS and CDR2 YFSETQ. This CDR3 comprises 14 residues. The ends lost 4 bases at V and 8 bases at J; junction bases unmatched: 5. CDR3: CASSGDRGYDEQFF. The CDR3 DNA reads TGCGCCAGCAGCGGGGACAGGGGGTACGATGAGCAGTTCTTC. The variable domain in full, with the rest retrieved from reference TRBV5-1 and TRBJ2-1, is KAGVTQTPRYLIKTRGQQVTLSCSPISGHRSVSWYQQTPGQGLQFLFEYFSETQRNKGNFPGRFSGRQFSNSRSEMNVSTLELGDSALYLCASSGDRGYDEQFFGPGTRLTVL.

In this sample, this clonotype turned up many times. This beta chain turned up in a library designed for alpha chains; as an off-target read, its abundance says little. The chain combines TRBV3-1 with TRBJ2-3; 8 nucleotides match TRBD2. CDR1 is LGHDT and CDR2 is YNNKEL in the germline V gene (reference sequence). V gave up 3 bases and J gave up 6 bases; unmatched junction bases: 11. This CDR3 contains 16 residues. The CDR3 reads CASSHGGLARGDTQYF. The DNA of the CDR3 is TGTGCCAGCAGCCATGGAGGACTAGCAAGAGGGGATACGCAGTATTTT.

This clonotype was counted ten times or more. The library was built for alpha chains, so this beta chain is an off-target read and its size means little. J is TRBJ2-1 and V is TRBV19; D might be TRBD1 (6 bases). Per the germline V gene, CDR1 is LNHDA and CDR2 is SQIVND (reference sequence). Between the trimmed V and J ends, which lost 5 bases and 6 bases, there was a span of 11 bases. CDR3 length equals 13 residues. In nucleotides, the CDR3 is TGTGCCAGTAGTGGAACAGGGACCAATGAGCAGTTCTTC. Its protein is CASSGTGTNEQFF.

Sample share makes this clonotype medium-sized. Because the library targeted alpha chains, this beta chain is an off-target read whose size means little. The CDR3 sequence is CASNRGTSGSDTQYF. As DNA, the CDR3 is TGTGCCAGCAACCGAGGGACTAGCGGGTCGGATACGCAGTATTTT. The chain joins TRBV28 to TRBJ2-3; TRBD2 aligns across 12 bases. In germline, CDR1 is MDHEN, CDR2 SYDVKM. The CDR3 is made up of 15 amino acids. J was trimmed by 6 bases and V by 7 bases; bases with no gene match: 8.

This clonotype occurred a few times. This beta chain is off target for a library built for alpha chains, so its abundance means little. The V and J genes are TRBV14 and TRBJ2-1, with 7 nucleotides matching TRBD2. This CDR3 contains 17 residues. Germline CDR1 and CDR2: SGHDN and FVKESK. Unmatched junction bases numbered 6, after V lost 0 bases and J lost 1 base. Here the CDR3 reads CASSQDHGRGSYNEQFF. The DNA for the CDR3 is TGTGCCAGCAGCCAAGACCATGGGCGGGGGTCCTACAATGAGCAGTTCTTC.

Within the sample, this clonotype is medium-sized. Within a library made for alpha chains, this beta chain is off target, and its count is uninformative. The rearrangement links TRBV5-4 to TRBJ2-7, with D possibly matching TRBD1 (6 bases). V was trimmed by 0 bases and J by 9 bases, leaving 16 bases between them. The CDR3 spans 14 residues. Germline values: CDR1 SGHNT, CDR2 YYREEE (reference sequence). The DNA of the CDR3 is TGTGCCAGCAGCTTGGGAGGGGGAAGGGCCGGGCAGTACTTC. The encoded protein is CASSLGGGRAGQYF.

This clonotype was counted many times. For a library built for alpha chains, this beta chain is a stray read; little rests on its size. The rearrangement links TRBV7-8 to TRBJ2-3; TRBD1 might be the D (5 bases). Germline CDR1 SGHVS, CDR2 FQNEAQ. The CDR3 extends over 15 amino acids. Between the trimmed V and J ends, which lost 1 base and 7 bases, there was a span of 15 bases. DNA for the CDR3: TGTGCCAGCAGCTTAGTCGGGCAGGCAGGGAATACGCAGTATTTT. This encodes CASSLVGQAGNTQYF. Variable domain in full (rest from reference TRBV7-8 and TRBJ2-3): GAGVSQSPRYKVAKRGQDVALRCDPISGHVSLFWYQQALGQGPEFLTYFQNEAQLDKSGLPSDRFFAERPEGSVSTLKIQRTQQEDSAVYLCASSLVGQAGNTQYFGPGTRLTVL.

In its sample, this clonotype was seen many times. This beta chain was picked up by a library intended for alpha chains and is off target, so its count carries little meaning. The V call is TRBV5-1, the J call TRBJ1-6; tentative D call: TRBD1 (5 bases). Trimming pared 4 bases from V and 8 bases from J, leaving 10 bases between. The CDR3 is made up of 13 amino acids. Looked up from germline, CDR1 is SGHRS and CDR2 is YFSETQ. Here the CDR3 reads CASSRGRYSPLHF. The DNA for the CDR3 is TGCGCCAGCAGCAGGGGCAGGTATTCACCCCTCCACTTT.

This clonotype is classed as medium-sized. This beta chain is a stray read from a library made for alpha chains; its abundance is not meaningful. The chain recombines TRBV29-1 with TRBJ2-7, with TRBD1 matching over 8 bases. The CDR3 sequence is 13 residues long. Germline V gene data show CDR1 as SQVTM and CDR2 as ANQGSEA. J gave up 4 bases and V 4 bases, and 6 bases lay outside the gene matches. CDR3 nucleotides: TGCAGCGTTGTTCGGACAGGGAGGTACGAGCAGTACTTC. Translated: CSVVRTGRYEQYF.